The 6 T cell receptor beta chains below all came from one sample that was sequenced in a study of T cell repertoires in cytomegalovirus infection (dated by TCRdb to the late 2010s). Sequenced using an Illumina HiSeq 1500. Using fastp at Q25 and MiXCR, TCRdb reprocessed the public reads and kept productive beta chains. Rows are combined by CDR3 protein, so each entry shows the most common genes and DNA. The sample table records around 900,000 distinct CDR3 sequences; approximately 30% of these occur just once. Under 15% of the sample belongs to the ten largest clones. The sample's treatment or condition label, in plain terms: in vitro stimulation with specific CMV peptide epitopes to enrich CMV-specific T cells. These receptors lack a known antigen. Sequenced material: cultured CD8+ T cells from PBMCs, taken from culture after CMV antigen stimulation. The receptors derive from a human donor in good health (CMV status not recorded). Some clones in this sample may be carry-over from other donors' samples.

This clonotype was counted a few times. The rearrangement joins TRBV27 to TRBJ1-4; D might be TRBD1 (5 bases). Germline values: CDR1 MNHEY, CDR2 SMNVEV (reference sequence). Trimming removed 5 bases from V and 6 bases from J, with 16 bases in between. The length of the CDR3 is 15 residues. The CDR3 DNA is TGTGCCAGCAGTCCTCCGGGGGAAGCCTATGAAAAACTGTTTTTT. Amino acid sequence: CASSPPGEAYEKLFF.

This clonotype occurred a few times. CDR3 nucleotide sequence: TGTGCCAGCAGAACAAGAGGGAGGCAAGCTTTCTTT. Residues: CASRTRGRQAFF. The chain carries TRBV6-2 or TRBV6-3 and TRBJ1-1, with D unresolved. This CDR3 has 12 amino acids. V was trimmed by 6 bases and J by 9 bases, leaving 14 bases between them. CDR1 and CDR2 (germline): MNHEY, SVGEGT.

This chain connects TRBV10-3 to TRBJ1-5; D not certain. Germline V CDR1 and CDR2: ENHRY, SYGVKD. The CDR3 consists of 14 residues. With 3 bases removed from V and 4 bases from J, the gap between germline ends came to 10 bases. The CDR3 region is CAISDTARNQPQHF. In DNA, the CDR3 is TGTGCCATCAGTGACACAGCCAGAAATCAGCCCCAGCATTTT.

The table lists this clonotype with a few counts. This chain joins TRBV19 and TRBJ2-3; 8 nucleotides match TRBD1. Germline V gene lookup returns CDR1 LNHDA and CDR2 SQIVND (reference sequence). The CDR3 has 14 amino acids. Losses at the gene ends were 5 bases for V and 6 bases for J; bases not matched to a gene: 7. The CDR3 DNA follows: TGTGCCAGTAGTTGGGGCAGGGGGCCGGATACGCAGTATTTT. This sequence encodes CASSWGRGPDTQYF.

The V and J genes are TRBV6-1 and TRBJ2-1; no reliable D call. The CDR3 sequence is 14 residues long. From germline, CDR1 is MNHNS and CDR2 SASEGT. The V and J ends lost 1 base and 6 bases respectively, with 10 bases between them. CDR3 sequence reads: CASSEVGNFNEQFF. As DNA, the CDR3 is TGTGCCAGCAGTGAAGTCGGCAACTTCAATGAGCAGTTCTTC.

This chain connects TRBV5-4 to TRBJ1-4; D remains ambiguous. V shed 1 base and J shed 0 bases, with 13 bases lying between them. Germline CDR1 is SGHNT and CDR2 is YYREEE (reference sequence). This CDR3 has 17 amino acids. The CDR3 loop reads CASSLSPNSATNEKLFF. The DNA of the CDR3 is TGTGCCAGCAGCTTGTCCCCGAATTCTGCAACTAATGAAAAACTGTTTTTT.